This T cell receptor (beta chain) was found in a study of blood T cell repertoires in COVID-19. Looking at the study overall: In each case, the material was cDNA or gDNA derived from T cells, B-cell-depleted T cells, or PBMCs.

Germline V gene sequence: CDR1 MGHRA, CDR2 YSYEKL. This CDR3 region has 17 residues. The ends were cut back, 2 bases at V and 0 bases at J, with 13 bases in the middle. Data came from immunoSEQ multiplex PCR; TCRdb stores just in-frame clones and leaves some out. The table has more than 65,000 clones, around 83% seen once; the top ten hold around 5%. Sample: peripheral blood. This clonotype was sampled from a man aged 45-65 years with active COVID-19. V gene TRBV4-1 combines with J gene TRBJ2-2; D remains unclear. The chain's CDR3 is CASSQNIKRPNTGELFF. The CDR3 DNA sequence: TGCGCCAGCAGCCAAAACATCAAGCGACCGAACACCGGGGAGCTGTTTTTT.